This TCR beta chain was identified in a study of cytomegalovirus exposure and HLA in healthy donors. Broader study findings: There were a few CMV-associated chains whose specificity for CMV antigens was confirmed in vitro. Cytomegalovirus association was assigned to 170 or so TCR beta chains.

Per the germline V gene, CDR1 is SGHRS and CDR2 is YFSETQ. The junction had 1 base not matched to a gene; V was cut back by 0 bases and J by 0 bases. This CDR3 spans 15 amino acids. The study drew the donors from its approximately 110-subject validation cohort, separate from the approximately 700-subject first cohort. A word on this clone: Antigen unknown.

Profiling relied on immunoSEQ multiplex PCR, and the TCRdb table lists in-frame clones only, not all of them. Of about 150,000 clones in the sample, 88% were seen once. This TCR came from a man younger than 30 in good health and CMV-seronegative. Source material: PBMCs. This sequence joins TRBV5-1 and TRBJ2-3; TRBD1 agrees at 7 bases. The CDR3 sequence: CASSLATGSTDTQYF. In DNA, the CDR3 is TGCGCCAGCAGCTTGGCGACAGGGAGCACAGATACGCAGTATTTT.